This TCR beta chain was sequenced during a study of post-analysis software for immune sequencing data. Note on this clonotype: Its target is not known.

The CDR3 has 14 amino acids. The trim removed 4 bases at V and 4 bases at J, leaving 6 bases unmatched. Germline V CDR1 and CDR2: SQVTM, ANQGSEA. Prepared TCR beta cDNA libraries contained unique molecular identifiers. Input amounts of about 0.95 to 10 million T cells were used. These gave around 500,000 cDNA molecules, so each molecule approximated one T cell. A single record per CDR3 protein comes from TCRdb applying MiXCR to the PCR reads. The sample lists roughly 870,000 distinct CDR3 sequences, approximately 57% occurring once. General study results and limits: When patients were compared with controls, a handful of TRBV segments were more frequent, TRBV5-6, TRBV5-1 and TRBV20-1 among them. Strong co-clustering by F measure was seen for same-batch samples.

Material for sequencing was blood. The rearrangement joins TRBV29-1 to TRBJ2-1, with TRBD2 matching over 8 bases. The receptor's source is a girl between 10 and 17 years old with multiple sclerosis. The CDR3 loop reads CSVGRLARYNEQFF. The CDR3 coding sequence is TGCAGCGTTGGGAGACTAGCGCGATACAATGAGCAGTTCTTC.